A single sample gave rise to the 12 T cell receptor beta chains below, sequenced in a study of CD8 T cells in Susac syndrome. Random hexamers were used to reverse transcribe 0.5 to 1 ug of RNA. Each CDR3 protein is one row after TCRdb ran MiXCR on the immunoSEQ multiplex PCR reads. The sample yields roughly 200,000 distinct CDR3 sequences, roughly 94% seen once. Sequenced sample: CD4+ T cells from PBMCs. All receptors come from a human donor in good health.

The rearrangement joins TRBV30 to TRBJ1-1; D remains unclear. Germline V gives CDR1 GTSNPN, CDR2 SVGIG (reference sequence). Trimming took 3 bases from V and 1 from J, leaving 6 bases between them. This CDR3 spans 12 amino acids. CDR3 protein: CAWSLRNTEAFF. In DNA, the CDR3 is TGTGCCTGGAGCCTCAGGAACACTGAAGCTTTCTTT.

The chain combines TRBV15 with TRBJ1-1, with D possibly matching TRBD1 (6 bases). Germline CDR1 is LNHNV and CDR2 is YYDKDF (reference sequence). Deletions cut 7 bases from V and 1 base from J, with 13 bases between. This CDR3 is built from 14 residues. CDR3 sequence: CATTHSRGNTEAFF. CDR3 DNA sequence: TGTGCCACCACCCATAGCAGGGGGAACACTGAAGCTTTCTTT. The whole variable domain, filled in from reference TRBV15 and TRBJ1-1, reads DAMVIQNPRYQVTQFGKPVTLSCSQTLNHNVMYWYQQKSSQAPKLLFHYYDKDFNNEADTPDNFQSRRPNTSFCFLDIRSPGLGDTAMYLCATTHSRGNTEAFFGQGTRLTVV.

The V call is TRBV2, the J call TRBJ1-2; D is undetermined. The CDR3 runs to 11 residues. Germline V gene sequence: CDR1 SNHLY, CDR2 FYNNEI. V gave up 6 bases and J gave up 7 bases, with 9 bases separating them. The CDR3 spells CASRNRGGYTF. The CDR3 DNA follows: TGTGCCAGCAGAAATAGAGGTGGCTACACCTTC.

The rearrangement links TRBV6-5 to TRBJ2-7, with D uncertain. Germline assignment: CDR1 MNHEY and CDR2 SVGAGI. CDR3 length equals 14 residues. The V and J ends lost 6 bases and 4 bases respectively, with 16 bases between them. The CDR3 DNA is TGTGCCAGCAGCCGCGACCGATTCGCGTACGAGCAGTACGTC. As protein: CASSRDRFAYEQYV.

The rearrangement links TRBV11-2 to TRBJ2-5; perhaps TRBD1 as D (7 bases). Per the germline V gene, CDR1 is SGHAT and CDR2 is FQNNGV. CDR3 length: 14 amino acids. V gave up 4 bases and J gave up 5 bases, with 14 bases separating them. CDR3 loop: CASSSATGRETQYF. The CDR3 nucleotides are TGTGCCAGCAGCTCTGCGACAGGGAGGGAGACCCAGTACTTC.

This chain uses TRBV15 with TRBJ2-1, with 9 bases aligning to TRBD2. Trimming at V came to 0 bases and at J to 9 bases, leaving 6 bases not matched to a gene. This CDR3 contains 15 residues. Germline loops: CDR1 LNHNV, CDR2 YYDKDF (reference sequence). As DNA, the CDR3 is TGTGCCACCAGCAGAGATGCGGGGGGGTCCCCTGAGCAGTTCTTC. Translating gives CATSRDAGGSPEQFF.

This clonotype has just one count. The chain carries TRBV7-8 and TRBJ1-1, with D possibly being TRBD1 (5 bases). V lost 5 bases and J lost 8, with 15 bases in between. This CDR3 is built from 13 residues. Germline assignment: CDR1 SGHVS and CDR2 FQNEAQ. CDR3 in amino acids: CASSLSQGGEAFF. The CDR3 DNA is TGTGCCAGCAGCCTGTCCCAGGGAGGCGAAGCTTTCTTT. Drawing the rest from reference TRBV7-8 and TRBJ1-1, the complete variable domain is GAGVSQSPRYKVAKRGQDVALRCDPISGHVSLFWYQQALGQGPEFLTYFQNEAQLDKSGLPSDRFFAERPEGSVSTLKIQRTQQEDSAVYLCASSLSQGGEAFFGQGTRLTVV.

The chain employs TRBV5-4 and TRBJ2-4; 9 nucleotides match TRBD1. V dropped 4 bases and J dropped 7; count of bases not matched to a gene: 6. This CDR3 comprises 14 residues. Germline V gene sequence: CDR1 SGHNT, CDR2 YYREEE (reference sequence). CDR3 nucleotide sequence: TGTGCCAGCAGCGAAAGGGACAGGGCGAACATTCAGTACTTC. It codes for CASSERDRANIQYF.

The CDR3 region is CASSIRNQPQHF. The CDR3, as DNA: TGTGCCAGTAGTATCCGAAATCAGCCCCAGCATTTT. The J gene is TRBJ1-5, the V gene TRBV19; no clear D gene. CDR3 length: 12 residues. Germline CDR1 reads LNHDA; CDR2 reads SQIVND (reference sequence). Trimming pared 3 bases from V and 4 bases from J, leaving 4 bases between.

The chain has TRBV6-5 and TRBJ2-1; no definite D call. Germline values: CDR1 MNHEY, CDR2 SVGAGI. The CDR3 has 13 residues. V lost 2 bases and J 12 bases, leaving 14 bases between the germline ends. CDR3 loop: CASSYAGQSGQFF. The DNA for the CDR3 is TGTGCCAGCAGTTACGCCGGCCAGTCGGGGCAGTTCTTC.

This chain uses TRBV6-2 or TRBV6-3 with TRBJ1-4, with D possibly TRBD1 on 6 matching bases. Germline values: CDR1 MNHEY, CDR2 SVGEGT. This CDR3 has 15 residues. Trimming removed 0 bases at V and 6 bases at J, with 11 bases between. The CDR3 region has the DNA TGTGCCAGCAGTTACTCGGTACAGGGAGATGAAAAACTGTTTTTT. Translated: CASSYSVQGDEKLFF.

The V and J genes are TRBV3-1 and TRBJ2-7; possible D gene TRBD2, 6 bases. Germline V gene data show CDR1 as LGHDT and CDR2 as YNNKEL (reference sequence). V was pared by 1 base and J by 2 bases, with 12 bases between. The CDR3 has 15 residues. The CDR3 region is CASSQAGTLPYEQYF. As DNA, the CDR3 is TGTGCCAGCAGCCAAGCCGGGACTCTTCCCTACGAGCAGTACTTC.